This T cell receptor (beta chain) was captured in a study of blood T cell repertoires in COVID-19. Across the study: Two negative PCRs, clearance, or symptom resolution were required of recovered Cohort 3 donors. The analysed material was cDNA or gDNA that came from T cells, B-cell-depleted T cells, or PBMCs.

Participant age was roughly 18 to 89 years, and participants resided in roughly 25 US areas. Assignments of participants to cohorts depended upon their own reported clinical history. Libraries were prepared by immunoSEQ multiplex PCR; TCRdb keeps only in-frame clonotypes and omits some of them. The sample shows under 300,000 clones, around 90% of them seen only once. This CDR3 comprises 14 residues. Unmatched junction bases numbered 3, after V lost 3 bases and J lost 0 bases. CDR1 and CDR2 (germline): SGDLS, YYNGEE. The rearrangement uses TRBV9 and TRBJ2-7; 7 bases agree with TRBD1. The origin of this receptor is a woman aged 60-70 years in a cohort exposed to, infected with or recovered from COVID-19 (not recorded which). Sequencing was performed on PBMCs or T cells enriched from blood (not recorded which). The CDR3 protein is CASSGRDSSYEQYF. The CDR3 nucleotides read TGTGCCAGCAGCGGCCGGGACAGCTCCTACGAGCAGTACTTC.